This is a list of T cell receptor beta chains from one sample in a study of vaccination and CD4 T cells after COVID-19. TCRdb processed the PCR reads anew with MiXCR; each CDR3 protein has one entry. The sample shows 15,000 to 20,000 distinct CDR3 sequences, around 48% of them seen only once. Which antigens these TCRs recognize remains unknown. The sample consisted of CD4+ T cells from blood, cultured in vitro, taken after SARS-CoV-2 vaccination. These receptors all come from a human donor who had recovered from COVID-19. Each CDR3 is given with its conserved first and last residue. The D gene is left open where the match is weak. Not all rows give a size; the values are once, few, many and, for expanded clones, a class.

abundance	v_gene	len	d_gene	j_gene	CDR3aa	CDR3nt
NA	TRBV18	14	TRBD1	TRBJ1-6	CASSPRGTGSPLHF	TGTGCCAGCTCACCACGGGGGACAGGTTCACCCCTCCACTTT
NA	TRBV19	14	NA	TRBJ1-1	CASSTRTVNTEAFF	TGTGCCAGTAGTACTAGGACAGTGAACACTGAAGCTTTCTTT
NA	TRBV27	16	TRBD2	TRBJ2-1	CASSLRTSGSYNEQFF	TGTGCCAGCAGTTTGCGTACTAGCGGCTCCTACAATGAGCAGTTCTTC
few	TRBV7-2	15	NA	TRBJ2-3	CASSPWTDRTDTQYF	TGTGCCAGCAGCCCATGGACCGACCGCACAGATACGCAGTATTTT
NA	TRBV7-2	14	TRBD2	TRBJ2-5	CASSRQRGQETQYF	TGTGCCAGCAGTCGGCAGCGGGGCCAAGAGACCCAGTACTTC
NA	TRBV11-3	13	NA	TRBJ1-1	CASSLDGNTEAFF	TGTGCCAGCAGCTTAGATGGGAACACTGAAGCTTTCTTT
NA	TRBV11-2	12	NA	TRBJ2-3	CASSFSTDTQYF	TGTGCCAGCAGCTTCAGCACAGATACGCAGTATTTT
few	TRBV5-4	12	NA	TRBJ2-3	CASSPQGDTQYF	TGTGCCAGCAGCCCCCAGGGGGATACGCAGTATTTT
NA	TRBV19	15	NA	TRBJ1-5	CASRQGVDGNQPQHF	TGTGCCAGTAGGCAGGGAGTAGATGGGAATCAGCCCCAGCATTTT
NA	TRBV6-2/TRBV6-3	16	TRBD2	TRBJ2-1	CASSLGLAGRVDEQFF	TGTGCCAGCAGCCTAGGCCTAGCGGGGCGAGTCGATGAGCAGTTCTTC
few	TRBV27	12	NA	TRBJ2-3	CASSFLGDTQYF	TGTGCCAGCAGTTTTCTGGGGGATACGCAGTATTTT
once	TRBV7-2	16	NA	TRBJ1-3	CASSLAHQGSGNTIYF	TGTGCCAGCAGCTTAGCGCATCAGGGATCTGGAAACACCATATATTTT
NA	TRBV7-2	16	NA	TRBJ1-5	CASSSQSGNRNQPQHF	TGTGCCAGCAGCTCTCAGTCAGGGAATCGCAATCAGCCCCAGCATTTT
NA	TRBV20-1	13	NA	TRBJ1-2	CSANRGGPYGYTF	TGCAGTGCTAACCGCGGGGGGCCCTATGGCTACACCTTC
NA	TRBV7-6	12	NA	TRBJ2-5	CASSLLGETQYF	TGTGCCAGCAGCTTATTGGGGGAGACCCAGTACTTC
NA	TRBV19	16	TRBD1	TRBJ2-4	CASRSGQGIGQNIQYF	TGTGCCAGTAGGTCAGGACAGGGGATCGGACAAAACATTCAGTACTTC
NA	TRBV20-1	11	NA	TRBJ2-3	CSASHTDTQYF	TGCAGTGCTAGTCACACAGATACGCAGTATTTT
NA	TRBV20-1	14	NA	TRBJ2-4	CSARRPAEGYIQYF	TGCAGTGCTAGGAGGCCCGCTGAAGGATATATTCAGTACTTC
few	TRBV6-2/TRBV6-3	16	TRBD1	TRBJ1-2	CASSYAAGQLNYGYTF	TGTGCCAGCAGTTACGCGGCGGGACAGCTAAACTATGGCTACACCTTC
NA	TRBV27	12	NA	TRBJ2-2	CASGVGAGELFF	TGTGCCAGCGGGGTAGGGGCCGGGGAGCTGTTTTTT
NA	TRBV28	11	NA	TRBJ2-7	CASSRYYEQYF	TGTGCCAGCAGTCGTTACTACGAGCAGTACTTC
NA	TRBV28	13	NA	TRBJ2-3	CASSTSDTQTQYF	TGTGCCAGCAGTACCTCGGACACACAAACGCAGTATTTT
few	TRBV27	13	TRBD1	TRBJ1-1	CASSSFRGTEAFF	TGTGCCAGCAGTTCGTTCAGGGGGACTGAAGCTTTCTTT
NA	TRBV28	18	NA	TRBJ2-6	CASSPGGTPHSGANVLTF	TGTGCCAGCAGTCCAGGCGGGACACCCCACTCTGGGGCCAACGTCCTGACTTTC
few	TRBV20-1	13	NA	TRBJ2-2	CSVIRTNTGELFF	TGCAGTGTCATACGGACGAACACCGGGGAGCTGTTTTTT
NA	TRBV7-3	13	TRBD1	TRBJ1-4	CASSLRQGEKLFF	TGTGCCAGCAGCCTCCGACAGGGTGAAAAACTGTTTTTT
NA	TRBV15	11	NA	TRBJ2-5	CATSREETQYF	TGTGCCACCAGTAGGGAGGAGACCCAGTACTTC
NA	TRBV12-3/TRBV12-4	13	NA	TRBJ1-5	CASRDTGNQPQHF	TGTGCCAGCCGGGACACCGGCAATCAGCCCCAGCATTTT
few	TRBV2	14	NA	TRBJ1-5	CASSESRDKQPQHF	TGTGCCAGCAGTGAGAGTAGGGATAAACAGCCCCAGCATTTT
NA	TRBV15	16	NA	TRBJ2-5	CATSRFGTAVGETQYF	TGTGCCACCAGCAGATTTGGGACGGCGGTGGGAGAGACCCAGTACTTC
NA	TRBV10-3	16	TRBD1	TRBJ1-3	CAISKTGTDSGNTIYF	TGTGCCATCAGTAAGACAGGGACAGACTCTGGAAACACCATATATTTT
NA	TRBV28	14	TRBD1	TRBJ1-2	CASSRDRAIRGYTF	TGTGCCAGCAGTAGGGACAGGGCAATCCGTGGCTACACCTTC
NA	TRBV20-1	13	NA	TRBJ1-5	CSASGGASQPQHF	TGCAGTGCTAGTGGGGGGGCGTCACAGCCCCAGCATTTT
once	TRBV27	14	NA	TRBJ2-2	CASSLLDYTGELFF	TGTGCCAGCAGTCTACTCGACTACACCGGGGAGCTGTTTTTT
few	TRBV7-2	17	NA	TRBJ2-7	CASSLYISTLGSYEQYF	TGTGCCAGCAGCTTATATATCTCGACCCTAGGATCCTACGAGCAGTACTTC
NA	TRBV7-3	17	TRBD1	TRBJ2-2	CASSLLDRGGHPGELFF	TGTGCCAGCAGCTTATTGGACAGGGGCGGTCATCCCGGGGAGCTGTTTTTT
NA	TRBV6-5	14	TRBD1	TRBJ1-2	CASSYETGIYGYTF	TGTGCCAGCAGTTACGAGACAGGGATCTATGGCTACACCTTC
NA	TRBV15	18	TRBD1	TRBJ1-4	CATSRDSLPGQGIQKLFF	TGTGCCACCAGCAGAGATTCGCTGCCGGGACAGGGGATTCAAAAACTGTTTTTT
NA	TRBV7-9	14	TRBD2	TRBJ2-7	CASSLTSGSYEQYF	TGTGCCAGCAGCTTGACTAGCGGGAGCTACGAGCAGTACTTC
NA	TRBV11-2	14	NA	TRBJ2-5	CASSLEQARETQYF	TGTGCCAGCAGCTTAGAACAGGCCAGAGAGACCCAGTACTTC
NA	TRBV20-1	14	NA	TRBJ2-2	CSDKQGGGTGELFF	TGCAGTGATAAGCAGGGAGGGGGCACCGGGGAGCTGTTTTTT
NA	TRBV20-1	14	NA	TRBJ1-3	CSASSASSGNTIYF	TGCAGTGCTAGTTCGGCGAGCTCTGGAAACACCATATATTTT
NA	TRBV7-8	16	NA	TRBJ2-6	CASSPVGFSGANVLTF	TGTGCCAGCAGCCCCGTCGGGTTCTCTGGGGCCAACGTCCTGACTTTC
NA	TRBV20-1	11	TRBD1	TRBJ1-2	CSASISGGHTF	TGCAGTGCTAGTATCTCAGGGGGCCACACCTTC
NA	TRBV14	15	NA	TRBJ1-1	CASSQDRFGGLGAFF	TGTGCCAGCAGCCAAGATCGCTTCGGGGGGCTAGGAGCTTTCTTT
NA	TRBV28	15	NA	TRBJ1-2	CASSAGGGTHYGYTF	TGTGCCAGCAGCGCCGGGGGGGGAACCCACTATGGCTACACCTTC
NA	TRBV11-2	16	NA	TRBJ2-1	CASRSPGRASYNEQFF	TGTGCCAGCAGGTCTCCAGGCAGGGCCTCCTACAATGAGCAGTTCTTC